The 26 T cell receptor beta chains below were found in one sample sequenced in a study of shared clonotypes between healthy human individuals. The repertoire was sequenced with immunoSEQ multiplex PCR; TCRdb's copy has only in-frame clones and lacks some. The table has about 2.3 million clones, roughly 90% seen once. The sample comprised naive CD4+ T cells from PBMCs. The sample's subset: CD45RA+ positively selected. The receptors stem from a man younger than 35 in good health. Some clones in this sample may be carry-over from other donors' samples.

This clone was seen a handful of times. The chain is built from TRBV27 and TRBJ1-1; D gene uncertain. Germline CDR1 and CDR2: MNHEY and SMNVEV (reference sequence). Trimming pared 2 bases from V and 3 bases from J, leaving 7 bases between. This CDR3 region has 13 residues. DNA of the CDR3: TGTGCCAGCAGTTTAGCCGGCTACACTGAAGCTTTCTTT. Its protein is CASSLAGYTEAFF.

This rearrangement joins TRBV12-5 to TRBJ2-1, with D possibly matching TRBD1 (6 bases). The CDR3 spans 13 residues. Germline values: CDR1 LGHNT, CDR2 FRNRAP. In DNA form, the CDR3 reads TGTGCCTCTCAAAGGGGGAACTACAATGAGCAGTTCTTC. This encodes CASQRGNYNEQFF.

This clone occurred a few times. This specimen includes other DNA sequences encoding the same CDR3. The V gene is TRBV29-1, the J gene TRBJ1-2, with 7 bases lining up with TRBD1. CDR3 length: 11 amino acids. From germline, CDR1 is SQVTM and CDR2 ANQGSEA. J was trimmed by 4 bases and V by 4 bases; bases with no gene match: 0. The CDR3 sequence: CSVGDSYGYTF. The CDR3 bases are TGCAGCGTTGGGGACAGCTATGGCTACACCTTC.

CDR3 amino acids: CASRAISGPYNEQFF. CDR3 in DNA: TGTGCCAGCAGGGCAATCAGCGGCCCCTACAATGAGCAGTTCTTC. This chain connects TRBV11-2 to TRBJ2-1; tentative D call: TRBD2 (5 bases). Germline CDR1 reads SGHAT; CDR2 reads FQNNGV. This CDR3 has 15 residues. The germline V and J ends were trimmed by 6 bases and 2 bases, with 14 bases remaining between them.

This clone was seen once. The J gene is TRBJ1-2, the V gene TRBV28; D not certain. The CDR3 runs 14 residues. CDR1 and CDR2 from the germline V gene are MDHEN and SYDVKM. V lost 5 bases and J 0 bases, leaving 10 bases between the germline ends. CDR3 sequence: CASSTGPSNYGYTF. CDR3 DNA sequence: TGTGCCAGCAGTACCGGGCCTTCTAACTATGGCTACACCTTC.

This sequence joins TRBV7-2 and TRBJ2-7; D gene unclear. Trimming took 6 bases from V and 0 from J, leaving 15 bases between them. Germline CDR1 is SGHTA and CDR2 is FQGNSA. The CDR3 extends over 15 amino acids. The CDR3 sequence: CASSPNYALSYEQYF. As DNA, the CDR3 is TGTGCCAGCAGTCCTAACTATGCCCTCTCCTACGAGCAGTACTTC.

The CDR3 region has the DNA TGTGCCAGCAGCTTAGCCAGGGACACCGGGGAGCTGTTTTTT. Protein sequence: CASSLARDTGELFF. The gene calls are TRBV7-2 and TRBJ2-2, with a tentative D call TRBD1 (5 bases). From germline, CDR1 is SGHTA and CDR2 FQGNSA. This CDR3 has 14 amino acids. Trimming stripped 0 bases from V and 3 bases from J, with 5 bases between.

The CDR3, as DNA: TGTGCCAGCCGGACTAGCGGGACTAGCACAGATACGCAGTATTTT. Translated: CASRTSGTSTDTQYF. The V and J genes are TRBV11-3 and TRBJ2-3; 12 bases are a match to TRBD2. The trim removed 8 bases at V and 0 bases at J, leaving 3 bases unmatched. The CDR3 has 15 amino acids. The germline V gene encodes CDR1 SGHNT and CDR2 YENEEA.

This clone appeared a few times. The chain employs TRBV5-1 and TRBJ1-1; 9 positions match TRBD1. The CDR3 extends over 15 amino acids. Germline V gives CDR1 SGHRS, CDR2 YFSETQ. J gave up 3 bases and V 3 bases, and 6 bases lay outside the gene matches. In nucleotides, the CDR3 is TGCGCCAGCAGCTGGGGGGACAGGGAGGACACTGAAGCTTTCTTT. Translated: CASSWGDREDTEAFF.

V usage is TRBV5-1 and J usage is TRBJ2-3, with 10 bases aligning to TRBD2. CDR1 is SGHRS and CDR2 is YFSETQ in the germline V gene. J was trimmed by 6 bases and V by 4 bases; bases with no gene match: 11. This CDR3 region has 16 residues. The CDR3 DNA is TGCGCCAGCAGCGGACTAGCGGTTCGAGGGGGGGATACGCAGTATTTT. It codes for CASSGLAVRGGDTQYF.

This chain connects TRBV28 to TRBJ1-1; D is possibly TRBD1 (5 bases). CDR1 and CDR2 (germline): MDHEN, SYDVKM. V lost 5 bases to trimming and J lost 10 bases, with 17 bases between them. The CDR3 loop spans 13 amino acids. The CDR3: CASSGVGGEGAFF. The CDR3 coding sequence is TGTGCCAGCAGTGGGGTGGGGGGAGAGGGAGCTTTCTTT. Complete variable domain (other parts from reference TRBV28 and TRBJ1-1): DVKVTQSSRYLVKRTGEKVFLECVQDMDHENMFWYRQDPGLGLRLIYFSYDVKMKEKGDIPEGYSVSREKKERFSLILESASTNQTSMYLCASSGVGGEGAFFGQGTRLTVV.

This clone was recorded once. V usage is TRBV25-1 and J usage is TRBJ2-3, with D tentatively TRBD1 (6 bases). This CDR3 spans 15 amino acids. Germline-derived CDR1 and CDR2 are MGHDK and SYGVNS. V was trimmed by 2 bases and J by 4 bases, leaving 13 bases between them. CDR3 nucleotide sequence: TGTGCCAGCAGTGAAATGGGGGCTAGGGCAGATACGCAGTATTTT. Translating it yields CASSEMGARADTQYF.

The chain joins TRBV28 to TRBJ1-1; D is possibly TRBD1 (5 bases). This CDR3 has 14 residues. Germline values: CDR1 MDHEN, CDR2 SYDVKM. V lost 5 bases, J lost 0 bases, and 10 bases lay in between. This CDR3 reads CASSPTRVNTEAFF. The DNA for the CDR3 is TGTGCCAGCAGTCCTACCAGGGTGAACACTGAAGCTTTCTTT.

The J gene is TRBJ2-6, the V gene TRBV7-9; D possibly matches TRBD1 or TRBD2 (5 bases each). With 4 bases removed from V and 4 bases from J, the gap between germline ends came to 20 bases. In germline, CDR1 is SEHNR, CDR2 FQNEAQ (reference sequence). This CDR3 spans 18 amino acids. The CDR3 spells CASSYSPGTDGGANVLTF. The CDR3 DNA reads TGTGCCAGCAGCTACAGTCCCGGGACGGACGGCGGGGCCAACGTCCTGACTTTC.

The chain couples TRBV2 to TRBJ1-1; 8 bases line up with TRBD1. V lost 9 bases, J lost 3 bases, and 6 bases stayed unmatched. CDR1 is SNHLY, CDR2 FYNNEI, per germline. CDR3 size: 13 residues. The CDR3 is CASYRGSHTEAFF. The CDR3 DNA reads TGTGCCAGTTACAGGGGGTCTCACACTGAAGCTTTCTTT.

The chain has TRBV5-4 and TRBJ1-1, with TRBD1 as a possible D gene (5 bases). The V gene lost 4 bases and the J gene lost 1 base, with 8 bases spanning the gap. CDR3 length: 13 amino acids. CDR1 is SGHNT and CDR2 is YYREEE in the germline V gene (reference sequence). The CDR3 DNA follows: TGTGCCAGCAGCCACGACAGGAACACTGAAGCTTTCTTT. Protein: CASSHDRNTEAFF.

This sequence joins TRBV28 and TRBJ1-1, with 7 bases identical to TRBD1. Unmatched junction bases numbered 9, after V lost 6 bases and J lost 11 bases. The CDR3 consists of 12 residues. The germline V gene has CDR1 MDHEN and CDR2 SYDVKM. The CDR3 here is CASSSLKQGAFF. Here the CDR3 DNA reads TGTGCCAGCAGCAGCTTAAAACAGGGGGCTTTCTTT. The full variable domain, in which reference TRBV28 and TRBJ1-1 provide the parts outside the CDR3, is DVKVTQSSRYLVKRTGEKVFLECVQDMDHENMFWYRQDPGLGLRLIYFSYDVKMKEKGDIPEGYSVSREKKERFSLILESASTNQTSMYLCASSSLKQGAFFGQGTRLTVV.

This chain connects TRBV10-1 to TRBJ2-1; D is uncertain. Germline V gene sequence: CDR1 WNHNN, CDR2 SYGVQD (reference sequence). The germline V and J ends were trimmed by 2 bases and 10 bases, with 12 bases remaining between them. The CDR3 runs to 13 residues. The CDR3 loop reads CASSEDRFREQFF. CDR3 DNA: TGCGCCAGCAGTGAGGATCGATTCCGGGAGCAGTTCTTC.

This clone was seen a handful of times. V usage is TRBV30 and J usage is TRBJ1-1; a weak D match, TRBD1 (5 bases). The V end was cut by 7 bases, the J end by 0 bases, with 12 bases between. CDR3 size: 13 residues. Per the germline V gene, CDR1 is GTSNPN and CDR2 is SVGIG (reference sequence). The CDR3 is CALFRAVNTEAFF. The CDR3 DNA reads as TGTGCCTTGTTCAGGGCAGTGAACACTGAAGCTTTCTTT.

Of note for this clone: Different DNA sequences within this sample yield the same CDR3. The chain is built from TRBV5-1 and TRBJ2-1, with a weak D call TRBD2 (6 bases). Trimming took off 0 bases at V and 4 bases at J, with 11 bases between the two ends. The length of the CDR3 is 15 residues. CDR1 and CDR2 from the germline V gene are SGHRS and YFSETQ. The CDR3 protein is CASSLASGVYNEQFF. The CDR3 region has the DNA TGCGCCAGCAGCTTGGCGTCGGGAGTTTACAATGAGCAGTTCTTC.

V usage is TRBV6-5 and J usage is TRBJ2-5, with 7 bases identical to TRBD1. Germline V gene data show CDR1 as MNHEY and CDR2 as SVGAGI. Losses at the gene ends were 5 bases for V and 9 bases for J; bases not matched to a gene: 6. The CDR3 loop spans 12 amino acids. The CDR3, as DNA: TGTGCCAGCAGTACAGGGGTTGAGGCCCAGTACTTC. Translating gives CASSTGVEAQYF.

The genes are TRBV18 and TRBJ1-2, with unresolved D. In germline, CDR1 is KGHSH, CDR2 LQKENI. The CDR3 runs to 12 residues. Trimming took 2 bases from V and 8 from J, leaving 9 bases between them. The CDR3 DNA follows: TGTGCCAGCTCACCAGACATGATGGGCTACACCTTC. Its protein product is CASSPDMMGYTF.

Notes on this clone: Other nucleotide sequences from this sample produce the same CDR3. This CDR3 reads CASSLSDINYGYTF. CDR3 sequence (DNA): TGTGCCAGCAGTTTATCGGATATCAACTATGGCTACACCTTC. J is TRBJ1-2 and V is TRBV28, with no clear D. Germline V lookup: CDR1 MDHEN, CDR2 SYDVKM. V lost 1 base to trimming and J lost 2 bases, with 8 bases between them. This CDR3 is 14 amino acids long.

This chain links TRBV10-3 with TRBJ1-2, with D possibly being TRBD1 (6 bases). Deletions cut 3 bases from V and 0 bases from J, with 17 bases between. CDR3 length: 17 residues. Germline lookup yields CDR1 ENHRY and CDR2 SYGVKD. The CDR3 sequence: CAISDHRDDSTNYGYTF. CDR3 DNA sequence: TGTGCCATCAGTGACCACAGGGATGATTCCACTAACTATGGCTACACCTTC.

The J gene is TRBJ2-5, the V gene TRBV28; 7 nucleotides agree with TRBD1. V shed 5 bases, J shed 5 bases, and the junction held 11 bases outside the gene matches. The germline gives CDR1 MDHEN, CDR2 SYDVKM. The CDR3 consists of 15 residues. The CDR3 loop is CASSPDGRGLETQYF. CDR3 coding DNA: TGTGCCAGCAGTCCCGATGGCAGGGGGTTGGAGACCCAGTACTTC.

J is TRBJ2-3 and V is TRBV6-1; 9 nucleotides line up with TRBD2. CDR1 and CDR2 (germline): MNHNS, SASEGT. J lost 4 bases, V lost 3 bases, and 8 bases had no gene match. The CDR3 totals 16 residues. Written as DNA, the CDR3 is TGTGCCAGCAGTGAGCTAGCGGGAAGGGGCGCAGATACGCAGTATTTT. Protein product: CASSELAGRGADTQYF.